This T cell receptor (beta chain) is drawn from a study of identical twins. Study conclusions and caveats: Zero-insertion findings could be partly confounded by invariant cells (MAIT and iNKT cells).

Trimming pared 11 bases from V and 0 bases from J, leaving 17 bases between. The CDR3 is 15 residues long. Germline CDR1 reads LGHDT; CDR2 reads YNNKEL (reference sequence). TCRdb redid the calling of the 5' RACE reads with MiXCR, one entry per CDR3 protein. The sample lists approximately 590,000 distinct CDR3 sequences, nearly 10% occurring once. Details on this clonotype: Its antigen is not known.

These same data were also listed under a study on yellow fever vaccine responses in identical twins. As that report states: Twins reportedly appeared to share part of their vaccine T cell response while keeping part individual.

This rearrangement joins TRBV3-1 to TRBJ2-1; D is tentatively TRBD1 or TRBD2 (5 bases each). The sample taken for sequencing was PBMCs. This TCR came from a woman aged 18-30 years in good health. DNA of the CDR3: TGTGCCTGCACCCCGGCGAGGGGCTCCTACAATGAGCAGTTCTTC. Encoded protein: CACTPARGSYNEQFF.